A selection of T cell receptor beta chains follows, all from one sample in a study of CD8+CD57+ T cells in acquired aplastic anemia. Using its own MiXCR run on the reads, TCRdb lists one record per CDR3 protein. The sample shows 40,000 to 45,000 distinct CDR3 sequences, 68% of them seen only once. The specimen sequenced was sorted CD4+, CD8+, or CD8+CD57+ T cells (not recorded which) from PBMCs. The receptors here all came from a human donor in good health, serving as a control. CDR3s include the opening cysteine and the closing phenylalanine or tryptophan. Each record gives: V gene, J gene, clone size, D gene, CDR3 DNA, CDR3 protein. D genes are given only for firm matches. The size entry is marked missing in some rows and otherwise reads once, few, many or a size class.

>TRBV24-1|TRBJ2-5|.|.
TGTGCCACCAGTGATACCAGGGTTCGTGAGACCCAGTACTTC
CATSDTRVRETQYF
>TRBV19|TRBJ2-3|.|TRBD2
TGTGCCAGTCGGACTAGCGGCACAGATACGCAGTATTTT
CASRTSGTDTQYF
>TRBV15|TRBJ1-5|.|TRBD1
TGTGCCACCAGCAGCCCCCTGACAGGGGCTAATCAGCCCCAGCATTTT
CATSSPLTGANQPQHF
>TRBV5-5|TRBJ2-7|many|.
TGTGCCAGCAGCCAAGTAACTGGCTCCTACGAGCAGTACTTC
CASSQVTGSYEQYF
>TRBV27|TRBJ1-5|.|.
TGTGCCAGCAGTCTACAGTATAGCAATCAGCCCCAGCATTTT
CASSLQYSNQPQHF
>TRBV20-1|TRBJ1-1|once|.
TGCAGTGCTAGAGTAGGGGAGCGATATAACACTGAAGCTTTCTTT
CSARVGERYNTEAFF
>TRBV19|TRBJ1-5|medium-sized|.
TGTGCCAGTACCCCAACAGGGATTAGCAATCAGCCCCAGCATTTT
CASTPTGISNQPQHF
>TRBV29-1|TRBJ2-7|.|.
TGCAGCGTTGAGCTACAGGGAGAAAGAGCCGAGCAGTACTTC
CSVELQGERAEQYF
>TRBV7-9|TRBJ2-7|.|.
TGTGCCAGCAGCGCGAACTACTACGAGCAGTACTTC
CASSANYYEQYF
>TRBV29-1|TRBJ1-3|.|TRBD1
TGCAGCGTGGGACAGGGCGGGGGAAACACCATATATTTT
CSVGQGGGNTIYF
>TRBV19|TRBJ2-7|.|.
TGTGCCAGCTGCCATGTAGCAAGGCCAACCTACGAGCAGTACTTC
CASCHVARPTYEQYF
>TRBV2|TRBJ2-7|.|.
TGTGCCAGCAGTGATCGGGGGCTAGGTTACGAGCAGTACTTC
CASSDRGLGYEQYF
>TRBV10-3|TRBJ1-5|.|TRBD1
TGTGCCACCAATCGTGACAGGGACGTCGGTCAGCCCCAGCATTTT
CATNRDRDVGQPQHF
>TRBV10-3|TRBJ1-5|.|.
TGTGCCACCAGTGACATCGGAGAAAATCAGCCCCAGCATTTT
CATSDIGENQPQHF
>TRBV2|TRBJ1-2|.|TRBD1
TGTGCTAGCAGATCTCCGGGACAGGGTTTTGGCTACACCTTC
CASRSPGQGFGYTF
>TRBV12-3/TRBV12-4|TRBJ2-7|many|TRBD1
TGTGCCAGCGGGGACAGATCCTACGAGCAGTACTTC
CASGDRSYEQYF
>TRBV15|TRBJ2-7|.|TRBD2
TGCGCCAGCAGCTTGGTAGCGGGAGAGTCATACGAGCAGTACTTC
CASSLVAGESYEQYF
>TRBV2|TRBJ1-6|.|.
TGTGCCAGCAGGCCATGGGACGGTAATTCACCCCTCCACTTT
CASRPWDGNSPLHF
>TRBV7-6|TRBJ1-1|.|.
TGTGCCAGCAGCTTCGGGTCAGCTCCTGAAGCTTTCTTT
CASSFGSAPEAFF
>TRBV20-1|TRBJ2-2|.|TRBD1
TGCAGCGTCCGAAGAGGGGGCGCCACCGGGGAGCTGTTTTTT
CSVRRGGATGELFF
>TRBV5-1|TRBJ1-2|once|.
TGCGCCAGCAGCTTGGCCGTGGGGGGCGCCGGTGGCTACACCTTC
CASSLAVGGAGGYTF
>TRBV12-3/TRBV12-4|TRBJ1-2|many|TRBD1
TGTGCCAGCAGGCAAACAGGGGAGAACTATGGCTACACCTTC
CASRQTGENYGYTF
>TRBV20-1|TRBJ2-2|.|.
TGCAGTGCTAGAGATCAATACGGGGAGCTGTTTTTT
CSARDQYGELFF
>TRBV11-1|TRBJ2-7|.|.
TGTGCCAGCAGCTTAGCCGTTTCGGCTTATGCAGCCTACGAGCAGTACTTC
CASSLAVSAYAAYEQYF
>TRBV2|TRBJ1-5|.|TRBD1
TGTGCCAGCAGTGATGACAGGGACAATCAGCCCCAGCATTTT
CASSDDRDNQPQHF
>TRBV11-2|TRBJ2-3|.|.
TGTGCCAGCAGCGCAGGGGCAGGGCACACAGATACGCAGTATTTT
CASSAGAGHTDTQYF
>TRBV29-1|TRBJ1-2|once|.
TGCAGCGTTGAAGGGACAGACTATGGCTACACCTTC
CSVEGTDYGYTF
>TRBV7-2|TRBJ2-7|once|TRBD1
TGTGCCAGCAGCCGCGGACAGGGCCACGAGCAGTACTTC
CASSRGQGHEQYF
>TRBV29-1|TRBJ1-1|.|.
TGCAGCGTTGAGAGGTACACTGAAGCTTTCTTT
CSVERYTEAFF